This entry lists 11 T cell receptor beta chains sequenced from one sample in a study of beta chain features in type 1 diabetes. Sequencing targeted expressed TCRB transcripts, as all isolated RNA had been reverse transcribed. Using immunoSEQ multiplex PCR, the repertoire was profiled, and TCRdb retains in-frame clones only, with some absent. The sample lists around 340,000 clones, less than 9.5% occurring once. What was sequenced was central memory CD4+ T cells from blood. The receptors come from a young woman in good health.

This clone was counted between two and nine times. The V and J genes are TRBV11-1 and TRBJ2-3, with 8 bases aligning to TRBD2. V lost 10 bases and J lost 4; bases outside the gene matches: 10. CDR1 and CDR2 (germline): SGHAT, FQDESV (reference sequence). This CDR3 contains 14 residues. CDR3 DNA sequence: TGTGCCACGAGCGGGAGCAAATGGGCAGATACGCAGTATTTT. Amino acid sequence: CATSGSKWADTQYF. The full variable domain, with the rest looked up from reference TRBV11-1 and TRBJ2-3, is EAEVAQSPRYKITEKSQAVAFWCDPISGHATLYWYRQILGQGPELLVQFQDESVVDDSQLPKDRFSAERLKGVDSTLKIQPAELGDSAMYLCATSGSKWADTQYFGPGTRLTVL.

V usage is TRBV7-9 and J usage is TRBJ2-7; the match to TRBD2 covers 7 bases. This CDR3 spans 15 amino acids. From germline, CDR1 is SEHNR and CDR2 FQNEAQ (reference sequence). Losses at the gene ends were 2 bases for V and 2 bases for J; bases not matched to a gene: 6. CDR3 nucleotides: TGTGCCAGCAGCTTAAGCGCGGGAGCTCCCTACGAGCAGTACTTC. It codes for CASSLSAGAPYEQYF.

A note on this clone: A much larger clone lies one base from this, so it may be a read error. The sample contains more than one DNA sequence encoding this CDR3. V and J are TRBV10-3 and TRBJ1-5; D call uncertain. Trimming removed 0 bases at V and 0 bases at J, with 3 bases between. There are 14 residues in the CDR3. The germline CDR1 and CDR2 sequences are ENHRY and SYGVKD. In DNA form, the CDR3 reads TGTGCCATCAGTGAGTCTGATAGCAATCAGCCCCAGCATTTT. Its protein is CAISESDSNQPQHF.

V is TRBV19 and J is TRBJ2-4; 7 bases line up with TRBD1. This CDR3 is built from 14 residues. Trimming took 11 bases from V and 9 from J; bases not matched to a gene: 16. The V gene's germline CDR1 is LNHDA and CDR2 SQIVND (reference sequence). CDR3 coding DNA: TGTGCCTCTTCCCCGGGACAGTTCCTGGGCATTCAGTACTTC. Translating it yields CASSPGQFLGIQYF.

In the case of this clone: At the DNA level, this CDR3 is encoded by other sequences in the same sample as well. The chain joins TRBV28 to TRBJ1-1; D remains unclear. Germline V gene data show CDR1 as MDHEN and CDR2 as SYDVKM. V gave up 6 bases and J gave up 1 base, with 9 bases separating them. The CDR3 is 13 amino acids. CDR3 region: CASRPGGNTEAFF. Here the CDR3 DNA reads TGTGCCAGCAGGCCAGGAGGGAACACTGAAGCTTTCTTT.

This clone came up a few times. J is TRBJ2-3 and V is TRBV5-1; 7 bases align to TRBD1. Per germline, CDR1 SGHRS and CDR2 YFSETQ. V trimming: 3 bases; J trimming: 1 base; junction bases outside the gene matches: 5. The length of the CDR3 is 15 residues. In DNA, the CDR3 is TGCGCCAGCAGCTCCGCCGGGACAGGCACAGATACGCAGTATTTT. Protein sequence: CASSSAGTGTDTQYF.

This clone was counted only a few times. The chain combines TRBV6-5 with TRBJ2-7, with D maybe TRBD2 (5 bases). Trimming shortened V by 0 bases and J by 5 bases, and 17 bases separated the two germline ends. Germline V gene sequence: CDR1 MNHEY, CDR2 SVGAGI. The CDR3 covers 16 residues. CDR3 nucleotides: TGTGCCAGCAGTTACTCAGCGGCACAAGCTGCCCACGAGCAGTACTTC. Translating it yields CASSYSAAQAAHEQYF.

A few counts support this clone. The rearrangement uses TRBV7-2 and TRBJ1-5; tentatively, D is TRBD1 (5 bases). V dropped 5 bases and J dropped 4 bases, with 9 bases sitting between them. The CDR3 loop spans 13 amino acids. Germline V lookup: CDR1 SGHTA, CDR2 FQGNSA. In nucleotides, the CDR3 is TGTGCCAGCAGCGGGGACCAAAATCAGCCCCAGCATTTT. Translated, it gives CASSGDQNQPQHF.

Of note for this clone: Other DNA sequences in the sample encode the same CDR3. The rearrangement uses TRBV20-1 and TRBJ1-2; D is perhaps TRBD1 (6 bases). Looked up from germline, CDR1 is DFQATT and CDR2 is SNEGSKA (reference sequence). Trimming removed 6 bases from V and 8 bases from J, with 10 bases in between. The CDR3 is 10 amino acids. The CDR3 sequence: CSAGGDGYTF. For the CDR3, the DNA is TGCAGTGCAGGGGGGGACGGCTACACCTTC.

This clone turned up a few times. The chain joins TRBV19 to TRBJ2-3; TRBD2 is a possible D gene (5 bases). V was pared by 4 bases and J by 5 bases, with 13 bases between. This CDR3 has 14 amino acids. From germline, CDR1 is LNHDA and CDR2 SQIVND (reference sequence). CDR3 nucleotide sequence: TGTGCCAGTAGTAGGGCTAGCTGGCTAGATACGCAGTATTTT. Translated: CASSRASWLDTQYF. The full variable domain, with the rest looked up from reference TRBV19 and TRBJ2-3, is DGGITQSPKYLFRKEGQNVTLSCEQNLNHDAMYWYRQDPGQGLRLIYYSQIVNDFQKGDIAEGYSVSREKKESFPLTVTSAQKNPTAFYLCASSRASWLDTQYFGPGTRLTVL.

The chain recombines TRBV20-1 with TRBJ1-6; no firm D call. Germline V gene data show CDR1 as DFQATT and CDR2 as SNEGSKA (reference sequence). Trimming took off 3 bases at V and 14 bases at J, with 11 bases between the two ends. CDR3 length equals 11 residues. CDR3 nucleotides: TGCAGTGCTAGGGACTTTTCGTCCCTCCACTTT. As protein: CSARDFSSLHF.